Listed here is a single TCR beta chain. Trimming cost V 3 bases and J 5 bases, with 11 bases left between them. The CDR3 has 14 amino acids. Germline V CDR1 and CDR2: SGHNT, YYREEE (reference sequence). This entry comes from a study of cytomegalovirus exposure and HLA in healthy donors. With 60 Vbeta and 13 Jbeta primers, the PCR was carried out. Sequencing was performed with immunoSEQ multiplex PCR; in TCRdb, only in-frame clones are kept and a portion is missing. Of 150,000 to 200,000 clones in the sample, 80% were seen once. The sequenced material came from PBMCs. The rearrangement links TRBV5-4 to TRBJ2-2, with a weak D call TRBD1 (5 bases). The receptor was derived from a man between 18 and 29 years old in good health and CMV-seropositive. The CDR3 sequence is CASSSEYRTGELFF. CDR3 sequence (DNA): TGTGCCAGCAGCTCCGAATACAGGACCGGGGAGCTGTTTTTT.